The 23 T cell receptor beta chains presented below share a single source sample, sequenced in a study of blood T cell repertoires in COVID-19. TCRdb's copy holds only in-frame clones and misses some; the assay was immunoSEQ multiplex PCR. Of around 300,000 clones listed, around 89% are singletons. Source material: peripheral blood. The receptors here all came from a woman aged 35 to 49 with acute or convalescent COVID-19.

J is TRBJ2-5 and V is TRBV7-8, with 8 bases fitting TRBD2. The germline gives CDR1 SGHVS, CDR2 FQNEAQ. The V gene end was trimmed by 3 bases and the J gene end by 5 bases; junction bases not matched to a gene: 5. The CDR3 totals 14 residues. This CDR3 reads CASSLRGAGETQYF. DNA of the CDR3: TGTGCCAGCAGCTTGCGGGGGGCGGGGGAGACCCAGTACTTC.

The chain combines TRBV25-1 with TRBJ1-6; weak D call: TRBD1 (5 bases). This CDR3 region has 15 residues. The germline V gene has CDR1 MGHDK and CDR2 SYGVNS. Trimming cost V 5 bases and J 7 bases, with 15 bases left between them. The DNA of the CDR3 is TGTGCCAGCAGTTCCGGAGCAAGGGGAAATTCACCCCTCCACTTT. Protein: CASSSGARGNSPLHF.

The V call is TRBV29-1, the J call TRBJ1-2; D unresolved. The CDR3 is made up of 14 amino acids. CDR1 and CDR2 from the germline V gene are SQVTM and ANQGSEA. With 2 bases removed from V and 7 bases from J, the gap between germline ends came to 17 bases. The CDR3 coding sequence is TGCAGCGTTGAATTGGAGGAGACTAAAGGTGGCTACACCTTC. This encodes CSVELEETKGGYTF. The full variable domain, completed using reference TRBV29-1 and TRBJ1-2, is SAVISQKPSRDICQRGTSLTIQCQVDSQVTMMFWYRQQPGQSLTLIATANQGSEATYESGFVIDKFPISRPNLTFSTLTVSNMSPEDSSIYLCSVELEETKGGYTFGSGTRLTVV.

This clone was detected once. The rearrangement uses TRBV6-5 and TRBJ1-1, with D perhaps TRBD1 (6 bases). Germline V lookup: CDR1 MNHEY, CDR2 SVGAGI. V was pared by 10 bases and J by 4 bases, with 13 bases between. This CDR3 comprises 12 residues. The CDR3 sequence: CAIRGAGTEAFF. In nucleotides, the CDR3 is TGTGCCATCAGGGGTGCAGGCACTGAAGCTTTCTTT.

This chain uses TRBV28 with TRBJ1-1, with D maybe TRBD1 (5 bases). Trimming removed 2 bases from V and 6 bases from J, with 19 bases in between. Germline V gene sequence: CDR1 MDHEN, CDR2 SYDVKM. There are 16 residues in the CDR3. The CDR3 is CASSLNFGAGLAEAFF. As DNA, the CDR3 is TGTGCCAGCAGTTTAAACTTCGGGGCGGGGTTGGCTGAAGCTTTCTTT.

V is TRBV30 and J is TRBJ1-3, with 8 bases lining up with TRBD1. The CDR3 spans 15 residues. Germline CDR1 GTSNPN, CDR2 SVGIG (reference sequence). V was pared by 0 bases and J by 2 bases, with 3 bases of the junction left unmatched. The chain's CDR3 is CAWSVRTGTGNTIYF. The CDR3 DNA is TGTGCCTGGAGTGTACGGACAGGGACTGGAAACACCATATATTTT.

J is TRBJ2-4 and V is TRBV27, with D possibly being TRBD2 (6 bases). The CDR3 has 17 residues. Trimming cost V 5 bases and J 1 base, with 18 bases left between them. From germline, CDR1 is MNHEY and CDR2 SMNVEV (reference sequence). The CDR3 DNA follows: TGTGCCAGCAGTCCCCTCGGAACTAGCTCGGCCAAAAACATTCAGTACTTC. The encoded protein is CASSPLGTSSAKNIQYF.

V gene TRBV12-5 combines with J gene TRBJ1-4, with D perhaps matching TRBD1 (5 bases). CDR1 and CDR2 (germline): LGHNT, FRNRAP. The CDR3 has 14 amino acids. V gave up 6 bases and J gave up 0 bases, with 8 bases separating them. The DNA of the CDR3 is TGTGCTAGTGGATCAGGGTCAACTAATGAAAAACTGTTTTTT. The encoded protein is CASGSGSTNEKLFF.

This clone was recorded a few times. The rearrangement links TRBV9 to TRBJ1-6, with 7 bases aligning to TRBD1. V dropped 3 bases and J dropped 9; count of bases not matched to a gene: 9. The CDR3 has 15 residues. Germline V lookup: CDR1 SGDLS, CDR2 YYNGEE. The DNA for the CDR3 is TGTGCCAGCAGCGGTCAACAGGGGACCCGTTCACCCCTCCACTTT. It encodes CASSGQQGTRSPLHF.

This clone was picked up a small number of times. The rearrangement joins TRBV18 to TRBJ1-2, with a tentative D call TRBD1 (5 bases). This CDR3 has 15 residues. The V gene's germline CDR1 is KGHSH and CDR2 LQKENI. Trimming pared 0 bases from V and 4 bases from J, leaving 12 bases between. CDR3 sequence: CASSPPEIGGYGYTF. In DNA, the CDR3 is TGTGCCAGCTCACCACCGGAAATCGGGGGCTATGGCTACACCTTC.

V is TRBV9 and J is TRBJ1-5; 7 bases line up with TRBD1. Germline V lookup: CDR1 SGDLS, CDR2 YYNGEE. This CDR3 contains 14 residues. V shed 3 bases and J 3 bases; nucleotides not matched to a gene: 3. CDR3 region: CASSAGQDNQPQHF. The CDR3 DNA reads TGTGCCAGCAGCGCCGGACAGGACAATCAGCCCCAGCATTTT.

V and J are TRBV27 and TRBJ2-1; 8 nucleotides line up with TRBD1. Germline assignment: CDR1 MNHEY and CDR2 SMNVEV (reference sequence). The CDR3 runs to 13 residues. The V and J ends lost 5 bases and 14 bases, in that order; junction bases with no gene match: 11. The CDR3 here is CASSPRWDRKEFF. Written as DNA, the CDR3 is TGTGCCAGCAGTCCCCGTTGGGACAGGAAAGAGTTCTTC.

The V call is TRBV9, the J call TRBJ2-1; 8 nucleotides align to TRBD2. The CDR3 contains 16 residues. Losses at the gene ends were 0 bases for V and 6 bases for J; bases not matched to a gene: 8. Looked up from germline, CDR1 is SGDLS and CDR2 is YYNGEE. The CDR3 loop reads CASSVAGGGLSNEQFF. CDR3 sequence (DNA): TGTGCCAGCAGCGTAGCGGGGGGGGGATTAAGCAATGAGCAGTTCTTC.

V is TRBV6-5 and J is TRBJ2-3; 13 nucleotides line up with TRBD2. V trimming: 5 bases; J trimming: 3 bases; junction bases outside the gene matches: 2. Germline V gene data show CDR1 as MNHEY and CDR2 as SVGAGI. The CDR3 loop spans 15 amino acids. The CDR3 sequence is CASSRTSGGTDTQYF. CDR3 in DNA: TGTGCCAGCAGTAGGACTAGCGGGGGAACAGATACGCAGTATTTT.

In DNA, the CDR3 is TGTGCCAGCAGCCGTAGAAGACAGGGGGCTAGTCAGCCCCAGCATTTT. This translates into CASSRRRQGASQPQHF. The chain uses TRBV6-6 and TRBJ1-5, with 10 bases that match TRBD1. Germline CDR1 and CDR2: MNHNY and SVGAGI (reference sequence). There are 16 residues in the CDR3. Losses at the gene ends were 6 bases for V and 6 bases for J; bases not matched to a gene: 11.

The J gene is TRBJ1-6, the V gene TRBV6-5; no reliable D call. The length of the CDR3 is 15 residues. Trimming shortened V by 2 bases and J by 14 bases, and 19 bases separated the two germline ends. The germline CDR1 and CDR2 sequences are MNHEY and SVGAGI. CDR3 DNA sequence: TGTGCCAGCAGTTACGAAGGCAGGACGGGGAACACCCTCCACTTT. Amino acids: CASSYEGRTGNTLHF.

CDR3 nucleotides: TGTGCCAGCAGACAGGGGGCAGGGAGAGAGACTGAAGCTTTCTTT. Protein product: CASRQGAGRETEAFF. J is TRBJ1-1 and V is TRBV7-2, with 9 bases identical to TRBD1. Germline values: CDR1 SGHTA, CDR2 FQGNSA. The CDR3 extends over 15 amino acids. Trimming cost V 6 bases and J 5 bases; bases outside gene matches: 10.

This clone was seen a few times. The chain recombines TRBV30 with TRBJ1-4; D not resolved. Germline lookup yields CDR1 GTSNPN and CDR2 SVGIG (reference sequence). Trimming removed 1 base from V and 14 bases from J, with 11 bases in between. This CDR3 is 11 amino acids long. Here the CDR3 DNA reads TGTGCCTGGAGTGCCTCCTATCATCTGTTTTTT. As protein: CAWSASYHLFF.

The chain employs TRBV7-2 and TRBJ2-1; a possible D gene is TRBD2 (5 bases). Trimming removed 5 bases from V and 5 bases from J, with 7 bases in between. Germline loops: CDR1 SGHTA, CDR2 FQGNSA. The CDR3 loop spans 12 amino acids. The CDR3 loop reads CASSRDHNEQFF. The CDR3 nucleotides are TGTGCCAGCAGCCGGGATCACAATGAGCAGTTCTTC.

In regard to this clone: Other nucleotide sequences in the sample specify the same CDR3. V usage is TRBV6-1 and J usage is TRBJ2-7; D is unclear. V was pared by 2 bases and J by 4 bases, with 3 bases between. This CDR3 is 11 amino acids long. Germline V gene lookup returns CDR1 MNHNS and CDR2 SASEGT. This chain's CDR3 is CASSERYEQYV. As DNA, the CDR3 is TGTGCCAGCAGTGAACGGTACGAGCAGTACGTC.

The rearrangement joins TRBV7-7 to TRBJ2-3; 8 nucleotides agree with TRBD2. CDR1 SSHAT and CDR2 FNYEAQ come from the germline V gene (reference sequence). This CDR3 comprises 14 residues. The junction had 8 bases not matched to a gene; V was cut back by 5 bases and J by 7 bases. This CDR3 is CASSPAGGANTQYF. DNA of the CDR3: TGTGCCAGCAGCCCCGCGGGGGGTGCAAATACGCAGTATTTT. Based on the CDR3 plus reference TRBV7-7 and TRBJ2-3, the full variable domain is GAGVSQSPRYKVTKRGQDVTLRCDPISSHATLYWYQQALGQGPEFLTYFNYEAQPDKSGLPSDRFSAERPEGSISTLTIQRTEQRDSAMYRCASSPAGGANTQYFGPGTRLTVL.

This chain connects TRBV6-1 to TRBJ2-3, with TRBD1 as a possible D gene (6 bases). The CDR3 length is 16 residues. The germline gives CDR1 MNHNS, CDR2 SASEGT. Trimming left V 4 bases short and J 1 base short, with 15 bases between. The CDR3 loop reads CASSGRGSGGTDTQYF. The CDR3 region has the DNA TGTGCCAGCAGTGGAAGGGGGAGCGGAGGCACAGATACGCAGTATTTT.

CDR3 in DNA: TGTGCCAGTAGTCCGGACAGGGCTACGGCTGAAGCTTTCTTT. Translating gives CASSPDRATAEAFF. This chain uses TRBV19 with TRBJ1-1; 8 bases line up with TRBD1. The junction had 8 bases not matched to a gene; V was cut back by 5 bases and J by 6 bases. Germline V gives CDR1 LNHDA, CDR2 SQIVND (reference sequence). This CDR3 contains 14 residues.